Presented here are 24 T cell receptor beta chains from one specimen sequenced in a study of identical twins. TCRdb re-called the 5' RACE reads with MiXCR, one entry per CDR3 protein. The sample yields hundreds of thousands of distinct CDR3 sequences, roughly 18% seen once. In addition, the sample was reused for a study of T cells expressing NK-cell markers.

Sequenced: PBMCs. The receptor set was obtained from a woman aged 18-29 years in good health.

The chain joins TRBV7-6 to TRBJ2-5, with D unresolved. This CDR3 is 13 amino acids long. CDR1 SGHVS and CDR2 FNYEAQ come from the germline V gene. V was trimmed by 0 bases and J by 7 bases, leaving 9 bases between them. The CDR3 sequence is CASSLAVSATQYF. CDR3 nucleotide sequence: TGTGCCAGCAGCTTAGCTGTAAGCGCGACCCAGTACTTC.

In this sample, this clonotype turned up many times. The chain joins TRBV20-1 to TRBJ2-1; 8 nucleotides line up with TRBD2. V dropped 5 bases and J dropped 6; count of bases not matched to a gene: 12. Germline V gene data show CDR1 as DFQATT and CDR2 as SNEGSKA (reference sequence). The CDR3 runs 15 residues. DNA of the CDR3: TGCAGTGCTTTCTCTGTGACTAGCGCACGCAATGAGCAGTTCTTC. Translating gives CSAFSVTSARNEQFF.

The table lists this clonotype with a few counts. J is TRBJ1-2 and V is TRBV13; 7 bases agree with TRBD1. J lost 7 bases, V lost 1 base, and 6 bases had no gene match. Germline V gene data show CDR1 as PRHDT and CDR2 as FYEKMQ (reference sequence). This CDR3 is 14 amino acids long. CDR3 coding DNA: TGTGCCAGCAGCTTAGTAGGGGGCGCCGTTGGCTACACCTTC. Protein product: CASSLVGGAVGYTF.

Here the CDR3 DNA reads TGTGCCAGCTCACCGAGAGGGGTACCGAGCTCCTACGAGCAGTACTTC. Translating gives CASSPRGVPSSYEQYF. The rearrangement uses TRBV18 and TRBJ2-7, with D perhaps being TRBD1 or TRBD2 (5 bases each). The CDR3 covers 16 residues. CDR1 and CDR2 (germline): KGHSH, LQKENI. V was pared by 3 bases and J by 0 bases, with 15 bases between.

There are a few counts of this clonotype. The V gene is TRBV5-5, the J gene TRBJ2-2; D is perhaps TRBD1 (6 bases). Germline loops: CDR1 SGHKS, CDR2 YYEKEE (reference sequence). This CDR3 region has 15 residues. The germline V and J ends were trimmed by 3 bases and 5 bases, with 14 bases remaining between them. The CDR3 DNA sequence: TGTGCCAGCAGCTCGGCAGGGGTCCTTACCGGGGAGCTGTTTTTT. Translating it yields CASSSAGVLTGELFF.

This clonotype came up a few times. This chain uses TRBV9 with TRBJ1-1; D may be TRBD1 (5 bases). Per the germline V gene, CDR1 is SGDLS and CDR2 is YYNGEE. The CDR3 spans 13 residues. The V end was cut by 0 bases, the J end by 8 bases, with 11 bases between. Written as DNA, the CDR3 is TGTGCCAGCAGCGTAGGGAACAGGAACGAAGCTTTCTTT. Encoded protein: CASSVGNRNEAFF.

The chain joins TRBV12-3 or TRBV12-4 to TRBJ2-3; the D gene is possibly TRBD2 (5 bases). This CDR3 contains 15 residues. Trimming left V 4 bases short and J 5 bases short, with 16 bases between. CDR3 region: CASSSPSLGEDTQYF. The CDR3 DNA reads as TGTGCCAGCAGTTCTCCGAGCCTCGGGGAAGATACGCAGTATTTT.

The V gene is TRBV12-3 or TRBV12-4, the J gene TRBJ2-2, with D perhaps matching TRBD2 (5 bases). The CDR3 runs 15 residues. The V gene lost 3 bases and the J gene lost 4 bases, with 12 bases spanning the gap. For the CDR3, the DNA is TGTGCCAGCAGTTTGAGGGTCTCGGGCACCGGGGAGCTGTTTTTT. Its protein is CASSLRVSGTGELFF.

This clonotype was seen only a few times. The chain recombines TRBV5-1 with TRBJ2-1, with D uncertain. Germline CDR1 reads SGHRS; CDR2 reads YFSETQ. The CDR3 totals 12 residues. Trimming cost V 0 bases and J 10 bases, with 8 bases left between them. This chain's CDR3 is CASSLATIEQFF. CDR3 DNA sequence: TGCGCCAGCAGCTTGGCGACCATCGAGCAGTTCTTC.

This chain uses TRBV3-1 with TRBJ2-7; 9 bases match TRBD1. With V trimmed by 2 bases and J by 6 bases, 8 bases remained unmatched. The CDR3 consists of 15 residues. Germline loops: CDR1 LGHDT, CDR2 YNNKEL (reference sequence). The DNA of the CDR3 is TGTGCCAGCAGCCAAAGCTCCGGGACAGGGACCGAGCAGTACTTC. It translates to CASSQSSGTGTEQYF.

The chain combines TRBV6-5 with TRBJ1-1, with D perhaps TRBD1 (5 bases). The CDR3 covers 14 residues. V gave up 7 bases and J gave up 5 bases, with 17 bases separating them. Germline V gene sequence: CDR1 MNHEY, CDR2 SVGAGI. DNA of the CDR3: TGTGCCAGCATTAACCAAAGGGGAGGGACTGAAGCTTTCTTT. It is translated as CASINQRGGTEAFF.

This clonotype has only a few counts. CDR3 bases: TGTGCCACCTTTGAAGGGTTGACTGAAGCTTTCTTT. Its protein product is CATFEGLTEAFF. V is TRBV12-3 or TRBV12-4 and J is TRBJ1-1; D is unresolved. CDR3 size: 12 residues. The V end lost 10 bases, the J end lost 5 bases, and 14 bases lay between the germline ends.

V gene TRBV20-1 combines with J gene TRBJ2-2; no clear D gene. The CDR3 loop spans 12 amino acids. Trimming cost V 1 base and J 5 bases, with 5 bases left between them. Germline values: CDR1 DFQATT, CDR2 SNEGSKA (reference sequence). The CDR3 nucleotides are TGCAGTGCTAGAGTCTATACCGGGGAGCTGTTTTTT. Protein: CSARVYTGELFF.

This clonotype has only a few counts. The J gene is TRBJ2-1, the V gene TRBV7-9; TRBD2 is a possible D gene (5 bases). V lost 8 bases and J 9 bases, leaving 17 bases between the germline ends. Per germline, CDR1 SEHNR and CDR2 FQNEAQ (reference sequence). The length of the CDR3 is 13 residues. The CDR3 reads CASSHLGVPEQFF. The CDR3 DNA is TGTGCCAGCTCCCATCTCGGGGTTCCTGAGCAGTTCTTC.

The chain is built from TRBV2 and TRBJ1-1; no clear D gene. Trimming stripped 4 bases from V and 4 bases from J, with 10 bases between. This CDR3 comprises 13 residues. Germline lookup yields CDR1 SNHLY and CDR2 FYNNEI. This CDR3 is CASSGGDTTEAFF. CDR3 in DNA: TGTGCCAGCAGTGGAGGAGATACCACTGAAGCTTTCTTT.

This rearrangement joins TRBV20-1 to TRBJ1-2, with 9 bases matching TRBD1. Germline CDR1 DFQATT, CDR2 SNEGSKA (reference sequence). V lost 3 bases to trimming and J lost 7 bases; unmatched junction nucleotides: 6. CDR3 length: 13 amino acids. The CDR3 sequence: CSASVQGAFGYTF. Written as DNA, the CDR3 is TGCAGTGCTAGTGTACAGGGGGCTTTTGGCTACACCTTC.

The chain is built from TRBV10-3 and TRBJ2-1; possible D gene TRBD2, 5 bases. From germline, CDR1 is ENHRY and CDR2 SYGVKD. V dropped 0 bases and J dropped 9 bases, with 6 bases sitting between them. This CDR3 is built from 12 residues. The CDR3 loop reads CAISESEGEQFF. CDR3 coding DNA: TGTGCCATCAGTGAGTCAGAGGGTGAGCAGTTCTTC.

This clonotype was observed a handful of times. CDR3 bases: TGTGCTAGTGGTTTGTCACAGAACAATCAGCCCCAGCATTTT. It yields the protein CASGLSQNNQPQHF. The rearrangement uses TRBV12-5 and TRBJ1-5; D gene unclear. CDR3 length equals 14 residues. The germline gives CDR1 LGHNT, CDR2 FRNRAP. Between the trimmed V and J ends, which lost 2 bases and 3 bases, there was a span of 8 bases.

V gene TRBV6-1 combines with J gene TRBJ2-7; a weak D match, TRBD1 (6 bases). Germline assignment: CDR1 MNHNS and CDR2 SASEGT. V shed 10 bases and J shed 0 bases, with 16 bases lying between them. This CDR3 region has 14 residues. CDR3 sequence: CAIMPRQDSYEQYF. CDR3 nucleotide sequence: TGTGCCATCATGCCGAGACAGGACTCCTACGAGCAGTACTTC.

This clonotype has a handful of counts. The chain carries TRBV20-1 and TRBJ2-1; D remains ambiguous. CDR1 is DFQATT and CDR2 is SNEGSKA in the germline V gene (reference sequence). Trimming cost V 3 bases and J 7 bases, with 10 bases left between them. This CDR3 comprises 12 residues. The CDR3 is CSARYQGNEQFF. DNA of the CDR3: TGCAGTGCTAGGTATCAAGGGAATGAGCAGTTCTTC.

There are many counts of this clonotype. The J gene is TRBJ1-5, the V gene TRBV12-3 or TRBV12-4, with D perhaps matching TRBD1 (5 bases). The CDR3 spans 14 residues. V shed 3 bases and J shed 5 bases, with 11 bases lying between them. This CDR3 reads CASSFGGFDQPQHF. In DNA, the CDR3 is TGTGCCAGCAGTTTTGGGGGTTTCGATCAGCCCCAGCATTTT.

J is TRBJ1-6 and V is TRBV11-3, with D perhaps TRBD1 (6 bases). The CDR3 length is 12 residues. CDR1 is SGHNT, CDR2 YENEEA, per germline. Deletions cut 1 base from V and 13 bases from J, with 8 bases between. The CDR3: CASSLGTGPLHF. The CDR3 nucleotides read TGTGCCAGCAGCTTAGGTACAGGGCCCCTCCACTTT.

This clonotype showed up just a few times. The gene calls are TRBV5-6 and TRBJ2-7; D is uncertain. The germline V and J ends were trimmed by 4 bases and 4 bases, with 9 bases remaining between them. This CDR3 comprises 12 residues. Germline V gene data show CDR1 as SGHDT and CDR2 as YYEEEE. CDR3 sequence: CASSAIEYEQYF. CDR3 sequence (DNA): TGTGCCAGCAGCGCCATTGAGTACGAGCAGTACTTC.

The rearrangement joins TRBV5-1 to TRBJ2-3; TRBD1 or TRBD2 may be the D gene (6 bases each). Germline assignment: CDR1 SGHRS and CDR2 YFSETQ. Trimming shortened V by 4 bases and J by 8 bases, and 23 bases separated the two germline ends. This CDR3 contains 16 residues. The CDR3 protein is CASSTEGLGGGGTQYF. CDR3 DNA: TGCGCCAGCAGCACGGAGGGTCTCGGAGGAGGGGGTACGCAGTATTTT.